Listed below are T cell receptor beta chains from one sample, sequenced in a study of shared clonotypes between healthy human individuals. Clones were sequenced by immunoSEQ multiplex PCR, and TCRdb holds only the in-frame ones, with some missing. The sample includes about 2,200,000 clones, about 93% of them seen just once. Sequencing was performed on naive CD8+ T cells from PBMCs. The receptors derive from a man younger than 35 in good health. Some clones in this sample may be carry-over from other donors' samples. CDR3s include the opening cysteine and the closing phenylalanine or tryptophan.

j_call v_call cdr3_length cdr3_aa
TRBJ1-1 TRBV23-1 15 CASSHYPCPDTEAFF
TRBJ2-6 TRBV4-2 20 CASSQSEQGGRGSGANVLTF
TRBJ2-1 TRBV5-1 16 CASSPGVGNPYNEQFF
TRBJ2-5 TRBV15 14 CATSRGIAGETQYF
TRBJ2-7 TRBV29-1 13 CSVEMGKPYEQYF
TRBJ2-1 TRBV9 13 CASSFGAGNEQFF
TRBJ2-1 TRBV11-2 15 CASSSLAVSYNEQFF
TRBJ2-3 TRBV29-1 13 CSVNRAPADTQYF
TRBJ1-1 TRBV27 16 CASSSSSGERNTEAFF
TRBJ1-1 TRBV27 15 CASSYFGGLQAEAFF
TRBJ2-1 TRBV7-8 17 CASSGGTGTSPYNEQFF
TRBJ1-1 TRBV18 16 CASSPRKGHMNTEAFF
TRBJ2-1 TRBV29-1 12 CSVDDGVDEQFF
TRBJ1-3 TRBV30 16 CAWRHYGQTSGNTIYF
TRBJ2-1 TRBV27 17 CASSPQGIPQSYNEQFF
TRBJ2-1 TRBV9 14 CASSSGKSNNEQFF
TRBJ1-3 TRBV6-1 17 CASSESTTGGHGNTIYF
TRBJ2-1 TRBV7-9 16 CASSFHSASGSTEQFF
TRBJ1-3 TRBV7-9 15 CASSFGEPSGNTIYF
TRBJ1-2 TRBV6-5 14 CASSLFTGSYGYTF
TRBJ2-1 TRBV6-1 17 CASSESNWTSLYNEQFF
TRBJ2-5 TRBV28 14 CASIIETGGKTQYF
TRBJ2-2 TRBV30 18 CACLRSGLAGDYTGELFF
TRBJ2-7 TRBV27 14 CASSLLASGYEQYF
TRBJ1-4 TRBV7-9 17 CASSLVGQGGYNEKLFF
TRBJ1-2 TRBV9 15 CASSVIPGQGGGYTF
TRBJ2-3 TRBV14 17 CASSQALLLTGTDTQYF
TRBJ2-1 TRBV6-1 12 CASTGSGSEQFF
TRBJ2-7 TRBV6-1 16 CASSERELAGNYEQYF
TRBJ1-1 TRBV11-2 11 CASRTYTEAFF
TRBJ1-2 TRBV7-8 15 CASSLELRTGIGYTF
TRBJ1-1 TRBV18 12 CASSPTRSEAFF
TRBJ2-7 TRBV10-3 12 CAIKDRTYEQYF
TRBJ2-5 TRBV19 14 CASSYRGLQETQYF
TRBJ2-7 TRBV11-2 12 CASSSGSYEQYF